Listed below are T cell receptor beta chains from one sample, sequenced in a study of blood T cells in healthy people across ages. Via MiXCR, TCRdb re-called the 5' RACE reads, giving one row per CDR3 protein. This sample has approximately 800,000 distinct CDR3 sequences; more than 45% occur once, and the top ten carry 20% to 25%. What was sequenced was blood. Source of these receptors: a man aged 25 to 40 in good health. The CDR3 runs from the conserved cysteine through the conserved F or W. The order of the fields is V gene, J gene, D gene, clone size, CDR3 protein, CDR3 DNA. A D gene is named only where the DNA matches it firmly. Size is stated for part of the rows, as once, few or many counts, or as a class when the clone is expanded.

>TRBV6-2/TRBV6-3|TRBJ2-1|TRBD2|-
CASSRTSGSNEQFF
TGTGCCAGCAGTCGGACTAGCGGGAGCAATGAGCAGTTCTTC
>TRBV5-1|TRBJ2-7|TRBD2|few
CASSANPGGSNEQYF
TGCGCCAGCAGCGCCAATCCCGGGGGGTCTAACGAGCAGTACTTC
>TRBV7-2|TRBJ2-3|-|-
CASSSRRSGDTQYF
TGTGCCAGCAGCTCAAGACGGAGTGGGGATACGCAGTATTTT
>TRBV20-1|TRBJ2-7|-|-
CSARSAVYEQYF
TGCAGTGCTAGATCAGCGGTATACGAGCAGTACTTC
>TRBV10-1|TRBJ1-2|-|-
CASSEGPRDYGYTF
TGCGCCAGCAGTGAGGGACCTCGGGACTATGGCTACACCTTC
>TRBV11-1|TRBJ2-1|-|-
CASSWDGTYNEQFF
TGTGCCAGCAGCTGGGACGGTACATACAATGAGCAGTTCTTC
>TRBV19|TRBJ1-6|TRBD1|few
CASSPGQGANSPLHF
TGTGCCAGTAGTCCCGGACAGGGGGCGAATTCACCCCTCCACTTT
>TRBV6-5|TRBJ1-1|-|few
CASSPHYRVPGEAFF
TGTGCCAGCAGTCCTCATTACAGGGTCCCCGGTGAAGCTTTCTTT
>TRBV18|TRBJ2-5|TRBD2|-
CASSPRMTSGQETQYF
TGTGCCAGCTCACCCCGGATGACTAGCGGCCAAGAGACCCAGTACTTC
>TRBV10-3|TRBJ2-2|-|-
CAISDTRGEGNTGELFF
TGTGCCATCAGTGACACCAGGGGAGAGGGGAACACCGGGGAGCTGTTTTTT
>TRBV4-1|TRBJ2-1|TRBD1|-
CASRPQGEMNEQFF
TGCGCCAGCAGGCCTCAGGGGGAAATGAATGAGCAGTTCTTC
>TRBV7-2|TRBJ2-7|-|many
CASSSHRGQGYEQYF
TGTGCCAGCAGCTCTCATCGGGGGCAGGGCTACGAGCAGTACTTC
>TRBV6-2/TRBV6-3|TRBJ2-1|TRBD1|-
CAGSGTGGGNEQFF
TGTGCCGGCTCCGGGACAGGGGGAGGCAATGAGCAGTTCTTC
>TRBV21-1|TRBJ2-5|-|-
CASSKEGGRMRWETQYF
TGTGCCAGCAGCAAAGAAGGGGGCCGTATGCGATGGGAGACCCAGTACTTC
>TRBV7-2|TRBJ2-5|TRBD1|many
CASSFPGQGGETQYF
TGTGCCAGCAGCTTCCCGGGACAGGGCGGGGAGACCCAGTACTTC
>TRBV20-1|TRBJ2-1|TRBD2|-
CSAAISGRLMNEQFF
TGCAGTGCTGCCATTAGCGGGAGATTGATGAATGAGCAGTTCTTC
>TRBV5-1|TRBJ2-5|-|-
CASSEGVGYNEQYF
TGCGCCAGCAGTGAAGGGGTAGGGTACAATGAGCAGTACTTC
>TRBV12-3/TRBV12-4|TRBJ2-1|TRBD2|-
CASRPTGGAYNEQFF
TGTGCCAGCAGACCTACGGGGGGAGCCTACAATGAGCAGTTCTTC
>TRBV6-5|TRBJ2-3|-|-
CASKGSFDTQYF
TGTGCCAGCAAAGGTAGTTTCGATACGCAGTATTTT
>TRBV30|TRBJ1-2|-|-
CARFRRDYGYTF
TGTGCCCGCTTCAGAAGGGACTATGGCTACACCTTC
>TRBV12-3/TRBV12-4|TRBJ2-7|TRBD1|few
CASSYDRVKGSYEQYF
TGTGCCAGCAGTTACGACAGGGTCAAAGGATCCTACGAGCAGTACTTC
>TRBV20-1|TRBJ2-5|TRBD1|-
CSARNQQGARETQYF
TGCAGTGCCAGAAATCAACAGGGGGCTAGGGAGACCCAGTACTTC
>TRBV13|TRBJ1-2|-|-
CASSLGVSGRGRGYTF
TGTGCCAGCAGCTTAGGGGTATCGGGGCGCGGACGGGGCTACACCTTC
>TRBV12-3/TRBV12-4|TRBJ2-1|TRBD2|few
CASRTSGGPSSYNEQFF
TGTGCCAGCAGGACTAGCGGGGGCCCGAGCTCCTACAATGAGCAGTTCTTC
>TRBV5-1|TRBJ2-1|-|-
CASRPEITSSSYNEQFF
TGCGCCAGCAGGCCGGAGATAACTTCGAGCTCCTACAATGAGCAGTTCTTC
>TRBV19|TRBJ2-4|-|few
CASRYGGGEQYF
TGTGCCAGTAGATACGGGGGCGGGGAGCAGTACTTC
>TRBV12-3/TRBV12-4|TRBJ2-7|-|-
CASSLSGRPGIEQYF
TGTGCCAGCAGTTTATCCGGGCGGCCTGGAATTGAGCAGTACTTC
>TRBV2|TRBJ2-2|-|-
CASIQGQGPGELFF
TGTGCCAGCATACAGGGTCAAGGTCCCGGGGAGCTGTTTTTT
>TRBV20-1|TRBJ2-6|-|-
CSASGRSSPGANVLTF
TGCAGTGCTAGCGGCAGGTCTAGCCCTGGGGCCAACGTCCTGACTTTC
>TRBV7-2|TRBJ2-7|TRBD2|many
CATTLAGAAYEQYF
TGTGCCACAACCTTAGCGGGGGCGGCCTACGAGCAGTACTTC
>TRBV15|TRBJ2-6|-|-
CATSRDLLSSGANVLTF
TGTGCCACCAGCAGAGATCTCTTGAGCTCTGGGGCCAACGTCCTGACTTTC
>TRBV7-3|TRBJ2-2|-|-
CASSLGQINTGELFF
TGTGCCAGCAGCTTAGGGCAGATTAACACCGGGGAGCTGTTTTTT
>TRBV4-1|TRBJ2-1|TRBD2|few
CASSQAPGLASDEQFF
TGCGCCAGCAGCCAGGCTCCGGGACTAGCTTCCGATGAGCAGTTCTTC
>TRBV4-2|TRBJ1-2|-|-
CASSQGGASYGYTF
TGTGCCAGCAGCCAAGGAGGGGCCTCCTATGGCTACACCTTC
>TRBV6-6|TRBJ1-2|-|-
CASSYMDRGYGYTF
TGTGCCAGCAGTTACATGGACAGAGGATATGGCTACACCTTC
>TRBV6-2/TRBV6-3|TRBJ2-7|TRBD1|-
CASSRTGFSEQYF
TGTGCCAGCTCCAGGACAGGGTTCTCCGAGCAGTACTTC
>TRBV20-1|TRBJ2-7|-|-
CSARGWDPTHEQYF
TGCAGTGCTAGAGGATGGGACCCAACCCACGAGCAGTACTTC
>TRBV9|TRBJ2-3|TRBD2|-
CASGSGRKYF
TGTGCCTCCGGTAGCGGGAGAAAGTATTTT
>TRBV20-1|TRBJ2-3|-|-
CSAPKGSGTDTQYF
TGCAGTGCCCCGAAGGGGTCAGGCACAGATACGCAGTATTTT
>TRBV5-6|TRBJ2-5|-|once
CASSLGFVAIETQYF
TGTGCCAGCAGCTTGGGCTTCGTAGCCATCGAGACCCAGTACTTC
>TRBV10-3|TRBJ2-3|-|-
CAIRGTDTSTDTQYF
TGTGCCATCAGGGGGACCGATACTAGCACAGATACGCAGTATTTT
>TRBV7-8|TRBJ1-2|-|-
CASSHARGGQTNYGYTF
TGTGCCAGCAGCCATGCGCGAGGGGGACAAACTAACTATGGCTACACCTTC
>TRBV29-1|TRBJ1-2|TRBD1|-
CSVEDRQGLGYTF
TGCAGCGTTGAAGATCGACAGGGTTTGGGCTACACCTTC
>TRBV7-2|TRBJ2-5|TRBD2|few
CASSQTSGIQETQYF
TGTGCCAGCAGCCAGACTAGCGGGATCCAAGAGACCCAGTACTTC
>TRBV2|TRBJ2-7|-|-
CASSGQRGDYEQYF
TGTGCCAGCAGCGGACAGCGTGGAGACTACGAGCAGTACTTC
>TRBV7-8|TRBJ2-7|-|-
CASSLPERSPWIEQYF
TGTGCCAGCAGCTTACCGGAGCGATCCCCTTGGATCGAGCAGTACTTC
>TRBV12-3/TRBV12-4|TRBJ1-1|-|-
CASSFQRSGTEAFF
TGTGCCAGCAGTTTTCAAAGATCAGGCACTGAAGCTTTCTTT
>TRBV20-1|TRBJ2-3|-|few
CSARTSHTQYF
TGCAGTGCTAGGACGAGCCATACGCAGTATTTT